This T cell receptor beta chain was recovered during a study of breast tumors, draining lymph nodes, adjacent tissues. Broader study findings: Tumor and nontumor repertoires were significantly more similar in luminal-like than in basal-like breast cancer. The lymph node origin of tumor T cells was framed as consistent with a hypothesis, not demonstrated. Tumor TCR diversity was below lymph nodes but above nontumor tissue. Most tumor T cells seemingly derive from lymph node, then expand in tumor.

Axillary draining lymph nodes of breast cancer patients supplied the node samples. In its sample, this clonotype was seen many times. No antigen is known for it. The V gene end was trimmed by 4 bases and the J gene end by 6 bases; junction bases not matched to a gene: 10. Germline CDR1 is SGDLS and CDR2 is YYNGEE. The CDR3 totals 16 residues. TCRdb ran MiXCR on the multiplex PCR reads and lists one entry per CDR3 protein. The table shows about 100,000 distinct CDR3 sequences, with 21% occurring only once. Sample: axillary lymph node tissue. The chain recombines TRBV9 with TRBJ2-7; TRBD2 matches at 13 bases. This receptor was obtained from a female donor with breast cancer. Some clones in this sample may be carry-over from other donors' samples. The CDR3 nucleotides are TGTGCCAGCAGCCCGCACGGAGGACTAGCGGGAGCCGAGCAGTACTTC. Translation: CASSPHGGLAGAEQYF.